The sequence of this TCR beta chain was determined in a study of cytomegalovirus exposure and HLA in healthy donors. Use of 60 Vbeta and 13 Jbeta primers characterized the PCR. TCRdb's copy holds only in-frame clones and misses some; the assay was immunoSEQ multiplex PCR. In the table there are 110,000 or so clones, around 77% of which are singletons. Findings and caveats of the study: A missense DCLRE1C variant was associated with V- and J-gene trimming of TCR beta chains in a later analysis, and an independent cohort replicated the association. In an earlier analysis, about 90% or about 30%: the productive usage of most TCR beta V segments. Later analysis identified about 18,000 TCR beta sequences associated with HLA alleles, using a false discovery rate threshold of 0.05.

Regarding this clone: What it binds is not known.

Sequencing was performed on PBMCs. This clonotype was sampled from a woman between 25 and 40 years old in good health and CMV-seropositive.

CDR3 sequence (DNA): TGTGCCAGCAGTGACTCGAAGGGGACAAGCACAGATACGCAGTATTTT. Translating gives CASSDSKGTSTDTQYF. This sequence joins TRBV6-4 and TRBJ2-3; TRBD1 is a possible D gene (6 bases). The germline CDR1 and CDR2 sequences are MRHNA and SNTAGT. This CDR3 has 16 amino acids. The ends were cut back, 0 bases at V and 0 bases at J, with 10 bases in the middle.